This entry features one TCR beta chain sequence. Its specific antigen is unknown. No qualities accompany the bases; no much larger clone lies one base away. The sample is drawn from a study of blood T cells in healthy people across ages (dated by TCRdb to between 2014 and 2017). Looking at the study overall: In model experiments, roughly one uniquely barcoded TCR beta cDNA molecule per two T cells was captured by template switching. To track age-related changes in TCR beta repertoire diversity, the study relied on deep sequencing normalized with unique cDNA molecular identifiers. The donors were divided into four age groups: young (average about 16 years), middle-aged (roughly 40), aged (approximately 59) and long-lived (around 87). To avoid experimental bias, donors of different ages were spread randomly across the sequencing lanes. The study analyzed two additional independent replicas of 1 million unique cDNA reads from the same blood draw for two donors, one aged 18 to 29 and one aged 80 or older. Beyond this particular receptor, the publication reports: Total diversity estimates from one million sequenced T cells were considered lower bounds and underestimates. Donor CMV infection status was unknown, potentially confounding age-related changes in expanded clonotypes. The long-lived group showed more naive CD4+ T cells, fewer expanded clones and increased TCR diversity than the aged group, suggesting age selection. Since profiling was done on bulk unsorted PBMCs, naive and antigen-experienced compartments could not be conclusively compared. There was a strong correlation between observed TCR beta diversity and the percentage of naive T cells measured by flow cytometry. Observed TCR beta diversity per million T cells fell roughly linearly with age, and a significant reduction was already apparent by age about 38.

For this chain, trimming is 5 bases at the V end and 4 bases at the J end, and the number of junction bases without a gene match is 7. The germline V gene yields SGHTA for CDR1 and FQGNSA for CDR2. Measured from the cysteine to the phenylalanine, the CDR3 is 14 residues long. Solely the CDR3 DNA is kept, with 42 bases framed from the first base. The library was prepared using 5' RACE. TCRdb records Illumina HiSeq 2500 as the sequencer. A second PCR of about 7 to 12 cycles was run with a J-beta primer mix and a sample-barcoded 5' primer. Each TCR beta cDNA molecule received a unique molecular identifier from a template-switch 5' adaptor carrying 12 random nucleotides. Each sample yielded at least 3 million CDR3-containing paired-end reads. The Mint cDNA synthesis kit, primed by a TRBC-specific oligonucleotide, was used to synthesize first-strand cDNA from all RNA. All cDNA was treated with uracil-DNA glycosylase and then went through a first 18-cycle PCR with the universal primers M1SS and BC2_uni_R. On the study's bioinformatics: Normalization of each sample was performed by random selection of 1 million high-quality reads, each carrying a distinct molecular identifier. Reads sharing molecular identifiers were discarded rather than binned into consensus sequences. MiTCR, set to a Q25 quality threshold and the strictest error-elimination algorithm, was used for CDR3 identification, clonotype clustering and error correction. A nonparametric unseen species model with Euler transformation was used to estimate a lower bound on total TCR beta diversity. TCRdb itself trimmed the public reads at Q25 with fastp, ran MiXCR and retained productive beta chains. A single entry per CDR3 protein holds the most common genes and DNA from its merged rows. V and J calls and clone size were set by TCRdb, not the authors. The sample table contains about 2 million distinct CDR3 sequences; only one count was recorded for roughly 50% of them. The ten largest clones capture less than 2.5% of the sample.

The 39 donors, aged roughly 6 to 95 years, were systemically healthy Caucasian individuals from Russia. Each donor gave about 9.7 milliliters of peripheral blood, drawn into EDTA-treated Vacutainer tubes. PBMCs were isolated by Ficoll-Paque density-gradient centrifugation, with at least 7 million obtained per sample. Trizol reagent was used to extract total RNA from PBMCs, with at least 6 micrograms per sample. For every donor, an aliquot of PBMCs went through flow cytometry to measure the percentages of naive CD45RAhigh/CD27high T cells. This sequence originates from a woman in her 40s in good health. Sequences were obtained from blood. The chain employs TRBV7-2 and TRBJ1-2; TRBD1 agrees with 7 junctional bases. The bases are TGTGCCAGCAGCCCCGCGGGACAGCCCTATGGCTACACCTTC. It specifies CASSPAGQPYGYTF.